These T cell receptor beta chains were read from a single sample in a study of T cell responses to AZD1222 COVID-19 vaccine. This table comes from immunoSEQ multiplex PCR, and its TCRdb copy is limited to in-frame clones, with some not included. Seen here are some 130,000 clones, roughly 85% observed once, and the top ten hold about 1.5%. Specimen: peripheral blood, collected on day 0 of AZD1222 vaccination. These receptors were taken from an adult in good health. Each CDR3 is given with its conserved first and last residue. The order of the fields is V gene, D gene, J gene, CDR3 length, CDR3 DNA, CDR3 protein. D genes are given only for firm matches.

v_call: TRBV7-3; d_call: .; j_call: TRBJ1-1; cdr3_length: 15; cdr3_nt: TGTGCCAGCAGCATCCAAGGGCCAATGAACACTGAAGCTTTCTTT; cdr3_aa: CASSIQGPMNTEAFF
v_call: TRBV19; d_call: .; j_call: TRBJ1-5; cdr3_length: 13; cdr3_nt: TGTGCCACTTCCGGGACATTCAATCAGCCCCAGCATTTT; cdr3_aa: CATSGTFNQPQHF
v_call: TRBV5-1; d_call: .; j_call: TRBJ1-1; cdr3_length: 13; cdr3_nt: TGCGCCAGCAGTACAGGGTTTCGCACTGAAGCTTTCTTT; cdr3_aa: CASSTGFRTEAFF
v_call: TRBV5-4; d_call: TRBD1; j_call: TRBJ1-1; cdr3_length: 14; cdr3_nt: TGTGCCAGCAGCTTTGGACAGGGAAACACTGAAGCTTTCTTT; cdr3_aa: CASSFGQGNTEAFF
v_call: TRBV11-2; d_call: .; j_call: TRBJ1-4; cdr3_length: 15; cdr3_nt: TGTGCCAGCAGCTTAGTAGGACAGTTTAATGAAAAACTGTTTTTT; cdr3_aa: CASSLVGQFNEKLFF
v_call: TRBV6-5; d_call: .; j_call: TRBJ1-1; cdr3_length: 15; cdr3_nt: TGTGCCAGTTACGGCGCGGGGGCCGGGAACACTGAAGCTTTCTTT; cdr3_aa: CASYGAGAGNTEAFF
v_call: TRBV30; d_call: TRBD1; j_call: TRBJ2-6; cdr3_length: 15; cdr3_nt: TGTGCCTGGAGTCCCAGGGGGTCTGGGGCCAACGTCCTGACTTTC; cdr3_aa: CAWSPRGSGANVLTF
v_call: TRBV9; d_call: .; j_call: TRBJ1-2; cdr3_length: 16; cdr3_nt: TGTGCCAGCAGCGTAGGCCCTTCGGGTCGGCGAAGTTTCTACACCTTC; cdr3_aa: CASSVGPSGRRSFYTF
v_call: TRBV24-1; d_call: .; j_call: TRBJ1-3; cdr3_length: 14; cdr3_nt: TGTGCCACCAGTGACGCCGGACGGGGAAACACCATATATTTT; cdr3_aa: CATSDAGRGNTIYF
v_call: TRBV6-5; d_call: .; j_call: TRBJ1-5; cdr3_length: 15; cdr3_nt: TGTGCCAGCAGGAAGGACCCGGGGAGCAATCAGCCCCAGCATTTT; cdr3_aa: CASRKDPGSNQPQHF